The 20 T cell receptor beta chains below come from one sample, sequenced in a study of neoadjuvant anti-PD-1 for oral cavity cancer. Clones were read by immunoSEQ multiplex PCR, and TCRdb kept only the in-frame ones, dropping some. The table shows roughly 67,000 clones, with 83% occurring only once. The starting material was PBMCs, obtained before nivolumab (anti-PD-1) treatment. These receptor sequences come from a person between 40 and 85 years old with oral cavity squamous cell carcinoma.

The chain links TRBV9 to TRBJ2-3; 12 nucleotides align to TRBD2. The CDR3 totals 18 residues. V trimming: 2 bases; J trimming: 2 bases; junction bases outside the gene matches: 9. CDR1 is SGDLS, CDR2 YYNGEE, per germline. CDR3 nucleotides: TGTGCCAGCAGCGTGGATCTAGCGGGAGGGTTTCACACAGATACGCAGTATTTT. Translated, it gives CASSVDLAGGFHTDTQYF. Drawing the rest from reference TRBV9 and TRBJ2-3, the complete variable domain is DSGVTQTPKHLITATGQRVTLRCSPRSGDLSVYWYQQSLDQGLQFLIQYYNGEERAKGNILERFSAQQFPDLHSELNLSSLELGDSALYFCASSVDLAGGFHTDTQYFGPGTRLTVL.

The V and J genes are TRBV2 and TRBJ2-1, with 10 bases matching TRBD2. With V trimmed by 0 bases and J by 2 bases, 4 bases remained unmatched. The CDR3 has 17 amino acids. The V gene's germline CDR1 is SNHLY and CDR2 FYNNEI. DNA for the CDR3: TGTGCCAGCAGTGAAGCGTATCTAGCGGGAGCCTACAATGAGCAGTTCTTC. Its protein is CASSEAYLAGAYNEQFF.

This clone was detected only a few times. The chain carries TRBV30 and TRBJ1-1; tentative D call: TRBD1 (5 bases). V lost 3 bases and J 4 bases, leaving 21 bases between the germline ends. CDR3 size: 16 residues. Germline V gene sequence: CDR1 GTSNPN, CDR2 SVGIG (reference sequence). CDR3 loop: CAWRWYTGFRGTEAFF. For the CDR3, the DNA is TGTGCCTGGAGATGGTACACCGGCTTTAGGGGCACTGAAGCTTTCTTT.

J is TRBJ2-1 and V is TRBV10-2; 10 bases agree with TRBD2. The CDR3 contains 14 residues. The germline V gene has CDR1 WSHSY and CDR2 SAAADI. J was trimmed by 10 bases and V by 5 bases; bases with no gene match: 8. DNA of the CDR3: TGCGCCAGCAGTCGGCTAGCGGGAGAAGAGGAGCAGTTCTTC. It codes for CASSRLAGEEEQFF.

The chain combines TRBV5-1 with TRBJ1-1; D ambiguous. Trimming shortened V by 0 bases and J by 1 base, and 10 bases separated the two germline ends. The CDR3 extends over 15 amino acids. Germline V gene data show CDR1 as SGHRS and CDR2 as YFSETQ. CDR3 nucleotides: TGCGCCAGCAGCTTGGTAGCCGGAACGAACACTGAAGCTTTCTTT. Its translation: CASSLVAGTNTEAFF.

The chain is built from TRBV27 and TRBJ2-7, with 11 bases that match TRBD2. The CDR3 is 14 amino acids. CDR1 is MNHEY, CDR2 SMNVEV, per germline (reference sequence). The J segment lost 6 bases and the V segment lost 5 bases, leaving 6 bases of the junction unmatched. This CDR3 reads CASSDGTSGVEQYF. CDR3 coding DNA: TGTGCCAGCAGTGATGGGACTAGCGGCGTCGAGCAGTACTTC.

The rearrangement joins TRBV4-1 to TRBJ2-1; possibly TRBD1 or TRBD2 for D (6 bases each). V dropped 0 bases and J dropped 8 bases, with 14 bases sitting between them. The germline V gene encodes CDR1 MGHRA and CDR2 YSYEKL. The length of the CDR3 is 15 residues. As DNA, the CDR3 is TGCGCCAGCAGCCAAGATTTGAGGGGGGTGGATGAGCAGTTCTTC. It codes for CASSQDLRGVDEQFF.

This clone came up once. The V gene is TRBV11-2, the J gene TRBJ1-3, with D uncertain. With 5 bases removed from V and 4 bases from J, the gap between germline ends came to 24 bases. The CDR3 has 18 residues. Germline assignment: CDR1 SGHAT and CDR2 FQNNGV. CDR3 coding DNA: TGTGCCAGCAGCCATACTACCCCGGTGAAAGGAACCGGAAACACCATATATTTT. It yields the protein CASSHTTPVKGTGNTIYF. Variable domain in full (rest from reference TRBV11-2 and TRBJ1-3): EAGVAQSPRYKIIEKRQSVAFWCNPISGHATLYWYQQILGQGPKLLIQFQNNGVVDDSQLPKDRFSAERLKGVDSTLKIQPAKLEDSAVYLCASSHTTPVKGTGNTIYFGEGSWLTVV.

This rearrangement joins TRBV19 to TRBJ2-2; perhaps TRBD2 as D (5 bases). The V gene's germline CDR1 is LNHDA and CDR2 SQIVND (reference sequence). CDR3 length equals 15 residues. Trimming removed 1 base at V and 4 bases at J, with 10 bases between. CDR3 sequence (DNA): TGTGCCAGTAGTATAGGGGGAGCCTTCACCGGGGAGCTGTTTTTT. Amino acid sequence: CASSIGGAFTGELFF.

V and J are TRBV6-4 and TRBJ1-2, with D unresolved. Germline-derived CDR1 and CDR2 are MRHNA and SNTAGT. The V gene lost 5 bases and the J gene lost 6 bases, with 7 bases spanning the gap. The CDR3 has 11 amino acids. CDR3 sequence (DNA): TGTGCCAGCAGTCCTTTACATGGCTACACCTTC. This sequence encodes CASSPLHGYTF.

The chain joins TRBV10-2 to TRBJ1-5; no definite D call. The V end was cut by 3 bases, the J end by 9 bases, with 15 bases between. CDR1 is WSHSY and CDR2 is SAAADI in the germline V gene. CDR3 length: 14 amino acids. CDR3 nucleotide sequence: TGCGCCAGCAGTGAAGGGTCGTTCTCTGGGCCCCAGCATTTT. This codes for CASSEGSFSGPQHF.

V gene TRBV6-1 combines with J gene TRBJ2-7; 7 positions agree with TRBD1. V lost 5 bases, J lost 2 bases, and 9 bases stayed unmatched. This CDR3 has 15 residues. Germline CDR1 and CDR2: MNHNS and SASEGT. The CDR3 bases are TGTGCCAGCAGTCGGGAAGGGGGCGGCCCCTACGAGCAGTACTTC. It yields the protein CASSREGGGPYEQYF.

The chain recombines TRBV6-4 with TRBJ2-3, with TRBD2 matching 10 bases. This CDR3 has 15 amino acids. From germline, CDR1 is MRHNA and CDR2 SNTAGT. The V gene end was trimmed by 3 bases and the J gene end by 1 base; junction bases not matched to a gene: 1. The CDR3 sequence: CASSDGTSGTDTQYF. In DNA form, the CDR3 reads TGTGCCAGCAGTGATGGGACTAGCGGCACAGATACGCAGTATTTT.

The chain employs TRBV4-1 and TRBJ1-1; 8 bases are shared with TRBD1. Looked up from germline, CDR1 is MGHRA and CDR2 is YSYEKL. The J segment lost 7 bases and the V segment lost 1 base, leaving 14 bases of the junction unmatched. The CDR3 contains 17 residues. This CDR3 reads CASSQVPGQVFGVEAFF. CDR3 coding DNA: TGCGCCAGCAGCCAAGTCCCGGGACAGGTATTCGGAGTTGAAGCTTTCTTT.

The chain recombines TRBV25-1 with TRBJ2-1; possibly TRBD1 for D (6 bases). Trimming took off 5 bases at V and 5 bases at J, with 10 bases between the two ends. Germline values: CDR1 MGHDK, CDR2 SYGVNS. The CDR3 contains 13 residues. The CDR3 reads CASSSDSDNEQFF. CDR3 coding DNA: TGTGCCAGCAGTTCGGACAGCGACAATGAGCAGTTCTTC.

CDR3 protein: CASLRLSNYGYTF. In DNA form, the CDR3 reads TGTGCCAGCCTAAGGCTATCTAACTATGGCTACACCTTC. This chain joins TRBV2 and TRBJ1-2; D gene uncertain. The V gene lost 8 bases and the J gene lost 0 bases, with 10 bases spanning the gap. This CDR3 is 13 amino acids long. CDR1 SNHLY and CDR2 FYNNEI come from the germline V gene.

The CDR3 reads CASSDGPNRWEKLFF. For the CDR3, the DNA is TGTGCCAGCAGTGACGGCCCCAATCGGTGGGAAAAACTGTTTTTT. This rearrangement joins TRBV6-6 to TRBJ1-4; unclear D gene. Germline V gene data show CDR1 as MNHNY and CDR2 as SVGAGI (reference sequence). There are 15 residues in the CDR3. Trimming pared 5 bases from V and 8 bases from J, leaving 18 bases between.

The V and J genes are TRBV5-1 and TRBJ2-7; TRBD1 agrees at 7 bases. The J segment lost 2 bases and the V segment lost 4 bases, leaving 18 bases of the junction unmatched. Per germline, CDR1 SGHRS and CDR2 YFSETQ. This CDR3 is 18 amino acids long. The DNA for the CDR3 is TGCGCCAGCAGCCCACCCATTGGCGCAGGGGGAATAGCCTACGAGCAGTACTTC. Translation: CASSPPIGAGGIAYEQYF.

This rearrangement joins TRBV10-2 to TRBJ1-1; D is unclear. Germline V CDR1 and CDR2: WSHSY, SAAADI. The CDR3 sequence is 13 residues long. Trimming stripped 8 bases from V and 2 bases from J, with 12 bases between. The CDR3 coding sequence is TGCGCCAGCTTTCCAGGAAAAAACACTGAAGCTTTCTTT. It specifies CASFPGKNTEAFF.

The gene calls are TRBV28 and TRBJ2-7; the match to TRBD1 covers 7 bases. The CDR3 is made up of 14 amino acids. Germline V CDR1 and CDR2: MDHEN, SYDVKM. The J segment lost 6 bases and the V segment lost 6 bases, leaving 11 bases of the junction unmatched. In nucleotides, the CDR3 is TGTGCCAGCAGAGACAGGGCAAAGTCACTCGAGCAGTACTTC. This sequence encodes CASRDRAKSLEQYF.